Listed here are 27 T cell receptor beta chains from one sample, sequenced in a study of T-cell reconstitution after alpha-beta-depleted transplantation in children. Preparation of the TCRbeta library was carried out with unique molecular identifiers. TCRdb re-derived calls from the PCR reads in MiXCR, one entry per CDR3 protein. The sample records 250,000 to 300,000 distinct CDR3 sequences, more than 8% being singletons. Here the sequenced sample was PBMCs from the stem cell graft donor, taken from the stem cell graft. The receptors derive from a human donor who donated a stem cell graft to a child with SCID.

The chain uses TRBV5-1 and TRBJ1-1; D remains unclear. Trimming pared 0 bases from V and 2 bases from J, leaving 8 bases between. The germline V gene encodes CDR1 SGHRS and CDR2 YFSETQ. The CDR3 has 14 amino acids. The DNA for the CDR3 is TGCGCCAGCAGCTTGGCCATACAAAACACTGAAGCTTTCTTT. Protein: CASSLAIQNTEAFF. The variable domain in full, with the rest retrieved from reference TRBV5-1 and TRBJ1-1, is KAGVTQTPRYLIKTRGQQVTLSCSPISGHRSVSWYQQTPGQGLQFLFEYFSETQRNKGNFPGRFSGRQFSNSRSEMNVSTLELGDSALYLCASSLAIQNTEAFFGQGTRLTVV.

The table lists this clonotype with a few counts. This rearrangement joins TRBV12-3 or TRBV12-4 to TRBJ2-7; TRBD1 is a possible D gene (5 bases). V gave up 4 bases and J gave up 5 bases, with 18 bases separating them. The CDR3 totals 15 residues. CDR3 sequence (DNA): TGTGCCAGCAGTTCGACAGCCGCCGTCAGGGACGAGCAGTACTTC. Amino acid sequence: CASSSTAAVRDEQYF.

V is TRBV10-3 and J is TRBJ2-7; unclear D gene. V lost 6 bases and J 7 bases, leaving 16 bases between the germline ends. The CDR3 sequence is 13 residues long. Germline lookup yields CDR1 ENHRY and CDR2 SYGVKD. This CDR3 is CAIRAIAVGEQYF. CDR3 coding DNA: TGTGCCATCAGGGCCATCGCGGTTGGGGAGCAGTACTTC.

This clonotype was counted between two and nine times. The J gene is TRBJ2-7, the V gene TRBV12-3 or TRBV12-4; D might be TRBD1 (6 bases). The ends were cut back, 1 base at V and 0 bases at J, with 10 bases in the middle. The CDR3 covers 15 residues. The CDR3 reads CASSLGAGVSYEQYF. The CDR3, as DNA: TGTGCCAGCAGTTTAGGGGCAGGGGTCTCCTACGAGCAGTACTTC.

This clonotype was counted a few times. The rearrangement joins TRBV9 to TRBJ1-2, with TRBD1 matching over 9 bases. This CDR3 has 15 residues. Germline V gene sequence: CDR1 SGDLS, CDR2 YYNGEE. The junction had 8 bases not matched to a gene; V was cut back by 4 bases and J by 4 bases. CDR3 DNA: TGTGCCAGCAGCCTCCCACCGGGACAGGGCTATGGCTACACCTTC. It yields the protein CASSLPPGQGYGYTF. Variable domain in full (rest from reference TRBV9 and TRBJ1-2): DSGVTQTPKHLITATGQRVTLRCSPRSGDLSVYWYQQSLDQGLQFLIQYYNGEERAKGNILERFSAQQFPDLHSELNLSSLELGDSALYFCASSLPPGQGYGYTFGSGTRLTVV.

This clonotype was detected a few times. The chain uses TRBV14 and TRBJ2-3; D remains unclear. CDR3 length: 16 residues. Germline CDR1 reads SGHDN; CDR2 reads FVKESK. The germline V and J ends were trimmed by 7 bases and 2 bases, with 19 bases remaining between them. CDR3 residues: CASTPHPPAFTDTQYF. DNA of the CDR3: TGTGCCAGCACACCCCACCCACCAGCATTCACAGATACGCAGTATTTT.

This clonotype was found a few times. This chain joins TRBV24-1 and TRBJ2-3; the match to TRBD1 covers 9 bases. CDR3 length equals 15 residues. Losses at the gene ends were 5 bases for V and 2 bases for J; bases not matched to a gene: 4. Germline V lookup: CDR1 KGHDR, CDR2 SFDVKD. CDR3 DNA: TGTGCCACCAGTGGGGGGGACAGGGCCACAGATACGCAGTATTTT. This encodes CATSGGDRATDTQYF.

This clonotype was observed a handful of times. The V gene is TRBV4-1, the J gene TRBJ1-5; no firm D call. The V and J ends lost 2 bases and 2 bases respectively, with 13 bases between them. Germline CDR1 MGHRA, CDR2 YSYEKL. The CDR3 contains 16 residues. For the CDR3, the DNA is TGCGCCAGCAGCCAAAGGACCCCGACTGGCAATCAGCCCCAGCATTTT. Its protein is CASSQRTPTGNQPQHF.

This clonotype was seen a handful of times. The V gene is TRBV5-1, the J gene TRBJ2-2; no clear D. V was trimmed by 0 bases and J by 6 bases, leaving 9 bases between them. This CDR3 region has 14 residues. Germline V gene lookup returns CDR1 SGHRS and CDR2 YFSETQ. CDR3 residues: CASSLGRAAGELFF. The CDR3 DNA follows: TGCGCCAGCAGCTTGGGACGCGCGGCCGGGGAGCTGTTTTTT.

This clonotype came up a few times. The chain joins TRBV10-3 to TRBJ2-7, with a tentative D call TRBD2 (5 bases). Trimming stripped 5 bases from V and 0 bases from J, with 11 bases between. The CDR3 sequence is 14 residues long. Germline V lookup: CDR1 ENHRY, CDR2 SYGVKD. CDR3 nucleotides: TGTGCCATCAGTCTCCGGGGTAGCTCCTACGAGCAGTACTTC. This codes for CAISLRGSSYEQYF.

This clonotype came up a few times. The chain links TRBV6-1 to TRBJ2-1, with TRBD1 matching 10 bases. V shed 3 bases and J 6 bases; nucleotides not matched to a gene: 11. The CDR3 spans 17 residues. CDR1 and CDR2 from the germline V gene are MNHNS and SASEGT. Written as DNA, the CDR3 is TGTGCCAGCAGTGAGACTTTTGGGACAGGGGTGCCCAATGAGCAGTTCTTC. The encoded protein is CASSETFGTGVPNEQFF.

The chain joins TRBV12-3 or TRBV12-4 to TRBJ1-2, with 10 bases aligning to TRBD1. V lost 5 bases to trimming and J lost 9 bases; unmatched junction nucleotides: 6. The CDR3 consists of 13 residues. The CDR3 region is CASSGDRGLSYTF. The CDR3, as DNA: TGTGCCAGCAGTGGTGACAGGGGGCTGAGCTACACCTTC.

This clonotype was seen at least ten times. CDR3 DNA sequence: TGTGCCAGCAGCTGGACTAGCGGAAGCACAGATACGCAGTATTTT. It is translated as CASSWTSGSTDTQYF. V usage is TRBV7-6 and J usage is TRBJ2-3; 10 bases agree with TRBD2. The CDR3 is 15 amino acids. Trimming cost V 4 bases and J 0 bases; bases outside gene matches: 1. In germline, CDR1 is SGHVS, CDR2 FNYEAQ.

This clonotype was detected a few times. This chain uses TRBV5-6 with TRBJ1-1; TRBD1 matches 11 bases. From germline, CDR1 is SGHDT and CDR2 YYEEEE. Trimming at V came to 0 bases and at J to 1 base, leaving 14 bases not matched to a gene. The CDR3 runs to 20 residues. CDR3 coding DNA: TGTGCCAGCAGCTTGGAAGTATGGTTCGGGACAGGGGGGCGGAACACTGAAGCTTTCTTT. Its protein is CASSLEVWFGTGGRNTEAFF.

The chain couples TRBV25-1 to TRBJ2-5, with D perhaps TRBD1 or TRBD2 (5 bases each). This CDR3 region has 15 residues. In germline, CDR1 is MGHDK, CDR2 SYGVNS. Trimming left V 2 bases short and J 4 bases short, with 14 bases between. The CDR3 nucleotides read TGTGCCAGCAGTGAACTCCCCAAGGGACCAGAGACCCAGTACTTC. The encoded protein is CASSELPKGPETQYF.

This clonotype was counted many times. The chain carries TRBV12-3 or TRBV12-4 and TRBJ2-7; D is tentatively TRBD1 or TRBD2 (5 bases each). The CDR3 loop spans 14 amino acids. The V and J ends lost 7 bases and 3 bases respectively, with 16 bases between them. The CDR3 here is CASTVSGTVYEQYF. The CDR3 DNA follows: TGTGCCAGCACCGTCTCCGGGACGGTCTACGAGCAGTACTTC.

This clonotype was observed a few times. The V gene is TRBV10-3, the J gene TRBJ2-3; 13 positions match TRBD2. The germline V gene has CDR1 ENHRY and CDR2 SYGVKD. The V segment lost 8 bases and the J segment 0 bases; nucleotides outside the gene matches: 5. This CDR3 is built from 16 residues. The CDR3 coding sequence is TGTGCCATCCTAGGGACTAGCGGGGATAGCACAGATACGCAGTATTTT. As protein: CAILGTSGDSTDTQYF.

This clonotype was found many times. The chain has TRBV3-1 and TRBJ2-7, with D tentatively TRBD2 (6 bases). Per germline, CDR1 LGHDT and CDR2 YNNKEL (reference sequence). Deletions cut 4 bases from V and 0 bases from J, with 13 bases between. This CDR3 has 15 amino acids. The CDR3 region has the DNA TGTGCCAGCAGCCCCCGTGGGCGGGGCTCCTACGAGCAGTACTTC. Protein sequence: CASSPRGRGSYEQYF.

This clonotype was counted between two and nine times. J is TRBJ1-2 and V is TRBV25-1, with a tentative D call TRBD1 (5 bases). Germline V gene lookup returns CDR1 MGHDK and CDR2 SYGVNS. This CDR3 spans 12 amino acids. CDR3 region: CASGTAVQGYTF. For the CDR3, the DNA is TGTGCTTCCGGGACGGCGGTTCAAGGCTACACCTTC.

This clonotype has a handful of counts. The junction shows a germline mismatch at one end, possibly a read error. The V call is TRBV7-7, the J call TRBJ2-1; TRBD2 matches 8 bases. This CDR3 region has 14 residues. Looked up from germline, CDR1 is SSHAT and CDR2 is FNYEAQ (reference sequence). CDR3 protein: CASSLEPRGDEQFF. CDR3 DNA sequence: TGTGCTAGCAGCTTAGAGCCGCGGGGGGATGAGCAGTTCTTC.

This clonotype was counted between two and nine times. The rearrangement links TRBV12-3 or TRBV12-4 to TRBJ2-5; a weak D match, TRBD1 (6 bases). The CDR3 extends over 14 amino acids. The V end was cut by 4 bases, the J end by 1 base, with 10 bases between. The CDR3 nucleotides read TGTGCCAGCAGTTCAGGGGTTTTCCAAGAGACCCAGTACTTC. Encoded protein: CASSSGVFQETQYF.

The chain recombines TRBV7-8 with TRBJ1-2, with D tentatively TRBD1 (5 bases). The CDR3 sequence is 12 residues long. Per the germline V gene, CDR1 is SGHVS and CDR2 is FQNEAQ. The germline V and J ends were trimmed by 4 bases and 6 bases, with 9 bases remaining between them. The DNA of the CDR3 is TGTGCCAGCAGCTCAGGGCACCATGGCTACACCTTC. Protein sequence: CASSSGHHGYTF.

This clonotype was counted between two and nine times. This sequence joins TRBV7-6 and TRBJ1-2; 8 positions match TRBD1. CDR1 is SGHVS and CDR2 is FNYEAQ in the germline V gene. The CDR3 has 14 amino acids. The junction had 7 bases not matched to a gene; V was cut back by 6 bases and J by 4 bases. CDR3 in DNA: TGTGCCAGCAGACCAGGGGGCTTGGGCTATGGCTACACCTTC. Translation gives CASRPGGLGYGYTF.

This clonotype occurred a few times. The rearrangement joins TRBV21-1 to TRBJ1-5; TRBD1 is the table's D call, not checked against the DNA. TRBV21-1 is marked as a pseudogene. The CDR3 totals 19 residues. The CDR3 region is CASSKGGKSWTGFDQPQHF. The CDR3 DNA follows: TGTGCCAGCAGCAAAGGGGGAAAATCCTGGACAGGGTTTGATCAGCCCCAGCATTTT.

The V gene is TRBV4-1, the J gene TRBJ1-1, with 9 bases aligning to TRBD1. There are 15 residues in the CDR3. Trimming at V came to 4 bases and at J to 1 base, leaving 4 bases not matched to a gene. Germline CDR1 MGHRA, CDR2 YSYEKL. The CDR3 coding sequence is TGCGCCAGCAGCCTGACAGGGGGATCGAACACTGAAGCTTTCTTT. Its protein product is CASSLTGGSNTEAFF.

The rearrangement uses TRBV3-1 and TRBJ1-6, with D unclear. Germline CDR1 reads LGHDT; CDR2 reads YNNKEL (reference sequence). V shed 1 base and J shed 0 bases, with 10 bases lying between them. The CDR3 contains 17 residues. The CDR3 DNA is TGTGCCAGCAGCCAAGGCGGCGGACTCTCCTATAATTCACCCCTCCACTTT. Protein product: CASSQGGGLSYNSPLHF.

This clonotype was detected ten times or more. At one of its ends the junction is not consistent with the germline gene, which may arise from a read error. The chain joins TRBV5-1 to TRBJ2-7; no reliable D call. This CDR3 is built from 11 residues. The germline CDR1 and CDR2 sequences are SGHRS and YFSETQ. CDR3 coding DNA: TGTGCCAGCAGCCTCGCTAGCGAGCAGTACTTC. It specifies CASSLASEQYF. The full variable domain, completed using reference TRBV5-1 and TRBJ2-7, is KAGVTQTPRYLIKTRGQQVTLSCSPISGHRSVSWYQQTPGQGLQFLFEYFSETQRNKGNFPGRFSGRQFSNSRSEMNVSTLELGDSALYLCASSLASEQYFGPGTRLTVT.